This T cell receptor (beta chain) derives from a study of T cells after yellow fever vaccination. Using its own MiXCR run on the 5' RACE reads, TCRdb lists one record per CDR3 protein. This table has approximately 550,000 distinct CDR3 sequences, roughly 14% appearing once. This clonotype was seen a few times. This CDR3 has 15 amino acids. The V end lost 1 base, the J end lost 3 bases, and 11 bases lay between the germline ends. Germline lookup yields CDR1 SGHVS and CDR2 FQNEAQ. This sample comprised PBMCs, obtained on the day of the yellow fever booster vaccination. The chain joins TRBV7-8 to TRBJ2-3; D might be TRBD1 (5 bases). The sequence derives from a man in his thirties or forties who received the YFV17D yellow fever vaccine. CDR3 bases: TGTGCCAGCAGCTTAGAAGGCAGGGCAACAGATACGCAGTATTTT. Translation gives CASSLEGRATDTQYF.